This TCR beta chain was sequenced for a study of T-cell memory formation after mild COVID-19. This clonotype was detected ten times or more. Each CDR3 protein gets one entry after TCRdb re-called the 5' RACE reads with MiXCR. The table has 380,000 or so distinct CDR3 sequences, under 15% seen once; the top ten hold around a fifth. Germline CDR1 SQVTM, CDR2 ANQGSEA. This CDR3 contains 14 residues. Trimming took 4 bases from V and 4 from J; bases not matched to a gene: 6. The TCR originated in a man between 18 and 35 years old who had mild COVID-19 (a few samples of this study predate the infection). Cell type and time point are not known. The J gene is TRBJ2-2, the V gene TRBV29-1; 7 nucleotides match TRBD1. The specimen was PBMCs or a T cell subset sorted from them (not recorded which). CDR3 DNA sequence: TGCAGCGTTGTCGGGCGACAGGGCACCGGGGAGCTGTTTTTT. Translating gives CSVVGRQGTGELFF.